These 29 T cell receptor beta chains were sequenced from one sample in a study of blood T cell repertoires in COVID-19 (dated by TCRdb to the early 2020s). The library relied on the immunoSEQ multiplex PCR assay. TCRdb mirrors the immuneACCESS table, restricted to in-frame sequences. Some clones are absent from its copies; in checked studies, under half trace to an unresolved V gene, and the reason for the others is unknown. A total of about 330,000 clones appear in this sample, around 86% of them only once. The ten largest make up under 2% of the sample. The material sequenced was peripheral blood. The source of these receptors is a woman in her forties or fifties with acute or convalescent COVID-19.

This chain connects TRBV19 to TRBJ1-1; the D is unclear. Looked up from germline, CDR1 is LNHDA and CDR2 is SQIVND (reference sequence). This CDR3 has 13 residues. Trimming pared 7 bases from V and 5 bases from J, leaving 14 bases between. CDR3 DNA sequence: TGTGCCAGTACCCACACGGGAAAGACTGAAGCTTTCTTT. Amino acids: CASTHTGKTEAFF.

The genes are TRBV29-1 and TRBJ2-5, with a weak D call TRBD1 (6 bases). V lost 4 bases and J 2 bases, leaving 14 bases between the germline ends. CDR1 SQVTM and CDR2 ANQGSEA come from the germline V gene. The CDR3 is made up of 14 amino acids. The CDR3 sequence: CSVASGTTQETQYF. The CDR3 bases are TGCAGCGTTGCTTCCGGGACAACTCAAGAGACCCAGTACTTC.

The chain uses TRBV7-8 and TRBJ2-7; 9 bases agree with TRBD1. The CDR3 has 13 residues. The germline V gene encodes CDR1 SGHVS and CDR2 FQNEAQ. With V trimmed by 5 bases and J by 5 bases, 4 bases remained unmatched. The CDR3 reads CASSRDREDEQYF. The CDR3 coding sequence is TGTGCCAGCAGCCGGGACAGGGAAGACGAGCAGTACTTC. Full variable domain (missing parts from reference TRBV7-8 and TRBJ2-7): GAGVSQSPRYKVAKRGQDVALRCDPISGHVSLFWYQQALGQGPEFLTYFQNEAQLDKSGLPSDRFFAERPEGSVSTLKIQRTQQEDSAVYLCASSRDREDEQYFGPGTRLTVT.

In regard to this clone: Other DNA sequences of this sample code for an identical CDR3. The chain has TRBV7-9 and TRBJ1-2, with D possibly TRBD1 on 5 matching bases. With 1 base removed from V and 8 bases from J, the gap between germline ends came to 5 bases. Germline-derived CDR1 and CDR2 are SEHNR and FQNEAQ (reference sequence). This CDR3 has 11 residues. In DNA, the CDR3 is TGTGCCAGCAGCTTAGGGGGCGGCTACACCTTC. This encodes CASSLGGGYTF.

The chain has TRBV9 and TRBJ2-7, with D perhaps matching TRBD2 (6 bases). V was pared by 4 bases and J by 3 bases, with 23 bases between. This CDR3 is built from 17 residues. CDR1 SGDLS and CDR2 YYNGEE come from the germline V gene. Written as DNA, the CDR3 is TGTGCCAGCAGCCCCGATCGCCGGGCGGAGGGCCTCTACGAGCAGTACTTC. Amino acids: CASSPDRRAEGLYEQYF.

The rearrangement links TRBV13 to TRBJ2-5, with 9 nucleotides matching TRBD1. Germline CDR1 PRHDT, CDR2 FYEKMQ (reference sequence). This CDR3 has 15 amino acids. Trimming removed 5 bases from V and 5 bases from J; junction bases left unmatched: 9. CDR3 bases: TGTGCCAGCAGCCGCCAACAGGGGGCGGGGGAGACCCAGTACTTC. It specifies CASSRQQGAGETQYF.

The chain has TRBV5-5 and TRBJ2-7; TRBD2 agrees at 7 bases. This CDR3 has 15 amino acids. Germline assignment: CDR1 SGHKS and CDR2 YYEKEE (reference sequence). V trimming: 4 bases; J trimming: 3 bases; junction bases outside the gene matches: 10. This chain's CDR3 is CASSPREREVYEQYF. DNA for the CDR3: TGTGCCAGCAGCCCTCGGGAACGGGAGGTCTACGAGCAGTACTTC.

This sequence joins TRBV9 and TRBJ2-7; D remains unclear. The CDR3 sequence is 15 residues long. The V end lost 0 bases, the J end lost 0 bases, and 10 bases lay between the germline ends. Germline CDR1 SGDLS, CDR2 YYNGEE. The CDR3 loop is CASSVDSESSYEQYF. The CDR3 coding sequence is TGTGCCAGCAGCGTAGATTCGGAGAGCTCCTACGAGCAGTACTTC.

The chain links TRBV5-4 to TRBJ2-2; perhaps TRBD1 as D (6 bases). The CDR3 extends over 15 amino acids. Germline V lookup: CDR1 SGHNT, CDR2 YYREEE (reference sequence). Trimming took 5 bases from V and 1 from J, leaving 12 bases between them. In nucleotides, the CDR3 is TGTGCCAGCAGACATAAGGGACAGAACACCGGGGAGCTGTTTTTT. This gives the protein CASRHKGQNTGELFF. The full variable domain, rest sourced from reference TRBV5-4 and TRBJ2-2, is ETGVTQSPTHLIKTRGQQVTLRCSSQSGHNTVSWYQQALGQGPQFIFQYYREEENGRGNFPPRFSGLQFPNYSSELNVNALELDDSALYLCASRHKGQNTGELFFGEGSRLTVL.

V is TRBV19 and J is TRBJ1-6; 9 bases are a match to TRBD1. The V gene's germline CDR1 is LNHDA and CDR2 SQIVND (reference sequence). Trimming at V came to 4 bases and at J to 4 bases, leaving 8 bases not matched to a gene. CDR3 length: 17 amino acids. The CDR3 here is CASSKARTGVYNSPLHF. CDR3 nucleotides: TGTGCCAGTAGTAAAGCCAGGACAGGGGTTTATAATTCACCCCTCCACTTT.

This clone has just one count. This chain links TRBV9 with TRBJ2-5, with 10 bases aligning to TRBD2. Trimming cost V 4 bases and J 5 bases; bases outside gene matches: 8. In germline, CDR1 is SGDLS, CDR2 YYNGEE. This CDR3 has 15 residues. CDR3 sequence reads: CASSPSSGRGETQYF. The CDR3 DNA reads as TGTGCCAGCAGCCCATCTAGCGGGAGAGGTGAGACCCAGTACTTC.

The chain has TRBV7-9 and TRBJ1-5; 8 nucleotides line up with TRBD1. Germline CDR1 is SEHNR and CDR2 is FQNEAQ (reference sequence). V was pared by 5 bases and J by 4 bases, with 10 bases of the junction left unmatched. This CDR3 is built from 16 residues. The CDR3 region is CASSNARGQGNQPQHF. The CDR3 coding sequence is TGTGCCAGCAGCAACGCCAGGGGGCAGGGGAATCAGCCCCAGCATTTT.

The V gene is TRBV2, the J gene TRBJ1-2; TRBD1 matches at 9 bases. The germline gives CDR1 SNHLY, CDR2 FYNNEI. V lost 5 bases and J lost 4; bases outside the gene matches: 2. This CDR3 contains 13 residues. For the CDR3, the DNA is TGTGCCAGCAGTCCGGGACAGGGCTATGGCTACACCTTC. Translation: CASSPGQGYGYTF.

CDR3: CSVWLAGVRYEQYF. CDR3 DNA: TGCAGCGTCTGGCTAGCGGGAGTTCGGTACGAGCAGTACTTC. V gene TRBV29-1 combines with J gene TRBJ2-7, with 10 nucleotides matching TRBD2. CDR1 is SQVTM, CDR2 ANQGSEA, per germline. The CDR3 contains 14 residues. With V trimmed by 6 bases and J by 4 bases, 9 bases remained unmatched.

The genes are TRBV5-1 and TRBJ1-6, with a possible D match to TRBD1 (5 bases). The germline V gene encodes CDR1 SGHRS and CDR2 YFSETQ. The V end was cut by 0 bases, the J end by 7 bases, with 11 bases between. This CDR3 comprises 15 residues. CDR3 region: CASSLVIGANSPLHF. The CDR3 nucleotides read TGCGCCAGCAGCTTGGTGATAGGGGCGAATTCACCCCTCCACTTT.

The rearrangement links TRBV3-1 (or the pseudogene TRBV3-2) to TRBJ2-1, with 16 bases that match TRBD2. Germline V lookup: CDR1 LGHDT, CDR2 YNNKEL (reference sequence). With 2 bases clipped from V and 0 bases from J, the junction kept 4 bases outside the gene matches. The length of the CDR3 is 19 residues. CDR3 amino acids: CASSQQGLAGGSSYNEQFF. CDR3 sequence (DNA): TGTGCCAGCAGCCAACAGGGACTAGCGGGAGGGAGCTCCTACAATGAGCAGTTCTTC.

J is TRBJ2-3 and V is TRBV5-1; 7 nucleotides match TRBD1. The CDR3 consists of 14 residues. V trimming: 9 bases; J trimming: 0 bases; junction bases outside the gene matches: 7. Germline lookup yields CDR1 SGHRS and CDR2 YFSETQ. The CDR3 DNA follows: TGCGCCACGGCCCAGGGGGACAGCACAGATACGCAGTATTTT. It translates to CATAQGDSTDTQYF.

The genes are TRBV19 and TRBJ1-5; 7 nucleotides line up with TRBD1. Germline V CDR1 and CDR2: LNHDA, SQIVND (reference sequence). The length of the CDR3 is 15 residues. The V segment lost 9 bases and the J segment 2 bases; nucleotides outside the gene matches: 10. The CDR3 DNA reads TGTGCCAGCTTAGCAGACAGGGCGGGCAATCAGCCCCAGCATTTT. Residues: CASLADRAGNQPQHF.

As DNA, the CDR3 is TGTGCCAGCTCACCATCTAGAACTTACAATGAGCAGTTCTTC. Translated, it gives CASSPSRTYNEQFF. The V and J genes are TRBV18 and TRBJ2-1; D unresolved. CDR1 KGHSH and CDR2 LQKENI come from the germline V gene. The CDR3 consists of 14 residues. V was cut by 2 bases and J by 4 bases, with 9 bases left in between. The full variable domain, in which reference TRBV18 and TRBJ2-1 provide the parts outside the CDR3, is NAGVMQNPRHLVRRRGQEARLRCSPMKGHSHVYWYRQLPEEGLKFMVYLQKENIIDESGMPKERFSAEFPKEGPSILRIQQVVRGDSAAYFCASSPSRTYNEQFFGPGTRLTVL.

This chain joins TRBV6-4 and TRBJ1-1; D call uncertain. Trimming removed 6 bases from V and 0 bases from J, with 11 bases in between. Germline CDR1 reads MRHNA; CDR2 reads SNTAGT. CDR3 size: 14 residues. The CDR3 sequence: CASRRDTMNTEAFF. The CDR3 nucleotides read TGTGCCAGCAGGCGAGATACGATGAACACTGAAGCTTTCTTT.

This clone turned up a few times. The CDR3 DNA follows: TGTGCCAGCAGTTCGGACGGAATTCCAATGATTATGAGAGGGGGCGACGAGCAGTACTTC. Translation gives CASSSDGIPMIMRGGDEQYF. This chain joins TRBV28 and TRBJ2-7; the match to TRBD1 covers 7 bases. Germline CDR1 MDHEN, CDR2 SYDVKM. This CDR3 has 20 amino acids. The trim removed 4 bases at V and 5 bases at J, leaving 26 bases unmatched.

The J gene is TRBJ2-7, the V gene TRBV5-1, with 8 positions matching TRBD1. J lost 2 bases, V lost 3 bases, and 4 bases had no gene match. Germline CDR1 and CDR2: SGHRS and YFSETQ. The CDR3 consists of 14 residues. The CDR3 coding sequence is TGCGCCAGCAGCTACGGACAGGGCACCTACGAGCAGTACTTC. It yields the protein CASSYGQGTYEQYF. Variable domain in full (rest from reference TRBV5-1 and TRBJ2-7): KAGVTQTPRYLIKTRGQQVTLSCSPISGHRSVSWYQQTPGQGLQFLFEYFSETQRNKGNFPGRFSGRQFSNSRSEMNVSTLELGDSALYLCASSYGQGTYEQYFGPGTRLTVT.

V and J are TRBV4-2 and TRBJ1-2, with a tentative D call TRBD1 (5 bases). The CDR3 extends over 14 amino acids. V shed 2 bases and J shed 4 bases, with 11 bases lying between them. CDR1 is LGHNA and CDR2 is YNFKEQ in the germline V gene. DNA of the CDR3: TGTGCCAGCAGCCAATCCGGGACTTTCTATGGCTACACCTTC. This translates into CASSQSGTFYGYTF.

This chain joins TRBV18 and TRBJ2-3; 9 nucleotides agree with TRBD1. This CDR3 spans 14 amino acids. The J segment lost 6 bases and the V segment lost 5 bases, leaving 6 bases of the junction unmatched. Germline values: CDR1 KGHSH, CDR2 LQKENI. The CDR3 is CASSDGTGSDTQYF. The DNA of the CDR3 is TGTGCCAGCTCAGATGGGACAGGGTCGGATACGCAGTATTTT.

The rearrangement uses TRBV27 and TRBJ1-5; no clear D gene. V was shortened by 10 bases and J by 6 bases, with 7 bases between the two germline ends. The CDR3 has 10 residues. In germline, CDR1 is MNHEY, CDR2 SMNVEV (reference sequence). As DNA, the CDR3 is TGTGCCACCCGCGGTCAGCCCCAGCATTTT. Protein product: CATRGQPQHF.

The V call is TRBV2, the J call TRBJ2-7; 8 bases are a match to TRBD1. Per germline, CDR1 SNHLY and CDR2 FYNNEI. The length of the CDR3 is 14 residues. The J segment lost 6 bases and the V segment lost 6 bases, leaving 10 bases of the junction unmatched. The CDR3 nucleotides are TGTGCCAGCAGAACCGGGACAGGAGCGATCGAGCAGTACTTC. It yields the protein CASRTGTGAIEQYF. Together with reference TRBV2 and TRBJ2-7, the CDR3 gives the full variable domain: EPEVTQTPSHQVTQMGQEVILRCVPISNHLYFYWYRQILGQKVEFLVSFYNNEISEKSEIFDDQFSVERPDGSNFTLKIRSTKLEDSAMYFCASRTGTGAIEQYFGPGTRLTVT.

This clone showed up just once. The rearrangement uses TRBV28 and TRBJ2-3, with TRBD2 matching 9 bases. Germline V CDR1 and CDR2: MDHEN, SYDVKM. The V segment lost 3 bases and the J segment 5 bases; nucleotides outside the gene matches: 6. The CDR3 spans 15 residues. The CDR3 sequence is CASSFGGRAVDTQYF. CDR3 coding DNA: TGTGCCAGCAGTTTTGGCGGGAGGGCCGTAGATACGCAGTATTTT. Variable domain in full (rest from reference TRBV28 and TRBJ2-3): DVKVTQSSRYLVKRTGEKVFLECVQDMDHENMFWYRQDPGLGLRLIYFSYDVKMKEKGDIPEGYSVSREKKERFSLILESASTNQTSMYLCASSFGGRAVDTQYFGPGTRLTVL.

This chain connects TRBV19 to TRBJ2-7, with 7 bases identical to TRBD2. CDR1 is LNHDA, CDR2 SQIVND, per germline (reference sequence). V trimming: 9 bases; J trimming: 6 bases; junction bases outside the gene matches: 14. This CDR3 spans 14 amino acids. CDR3 region: CASKSGDFSPEQYF. CDR3 coding DNA: TGTGCCAGCAAGAGCGGGGACTTTTCGCCCGAGCAGTACTTC.

This clone was recorded a few times. J is TRBJ1-4 and V is TRBV5-4, with D possibly TRBD1 on 6 matching bases. The CDR3 extends over 15 amino acids. The V end was cut by 2 bases, the J end by 5 bases, with 13 bases between. Germline V CDR1 and CDR2: SGHNT, YYREEE (reference sequence). CDR3 sequence reads: CASSLWTASNEKLFF. The CDR3 region has the DNA TGTGCCAGCAGCTTATGGACAGCCTCGAATGAAAAACTGTTTTTT. Full variable domain (remainder filled in from reference TRBV5-4 and TRBJ1-4): ETGVTQSPTHLIKTRGQQVTLRCSSQSGHNTVSWYQQALGQGPQFIFQYYREEENGRGNFPPRFSGLQFPNYSSELNVNALELDDSALYLCASSLWTASNEKLFFGSGTQLSVL.